The rows below give T cell receptor beta chains drawn from one sample of a study of shared clonotypes between healthy human individuals. Libraries were prepared by immunoSEQ multiplex PCR; TCRdb keeps only in-frame clonotypes and omits some of them. The data hold roughly 500,000 clones, with 76% observed a single time. Sequences were obtained from PBMCs. The receptors originated from a woman in her forties in good health. Some clones in this sample may be carry-over from other donors' samples. The CDR3 runs from the conserved cysteine through the conserved F or W. D genes are given only for firm matches. Some rows mark clone size as missing; the rest say once, few, many or name a class of expanded clone.

j_gene | d_gene | v_gene | abundance | CDR3aa | CDR3nt
TRBJ2-5 | TRBD2 | TRBV5-4 | - | CASSWGAGGPQETQYF | TGTGCCAGCAGCTGGGGTGCGGGAGGGCCTCAAGAGACCCAGTACTTC
TRBJ2-1 | TRBD1 | TRBV5-1 | - | CASSRTGVHLSYNEQFF | TGCGCCAGCAGCCGAACAGGGGTGCACCTCTCCTACAATGAGCAGTTCTTC
TRBJ2-7 | - | TRBV19 | - | CASSATQGGEQYF | TGTGCCAGTAGTGCGACACAGGGCGGCGAGCAGTACTTC
TRBJ1-5 | - | TRBV28 | few | CASSPGHIGYSNQPQHF | TGTGCCAGCAGCCCGGGACACATAGGATATAGCAATCAGCCCCAGCATTTT
TRBJ2-1 | - | TRBV7-9 | - | CASSLGYGANEQFF | TGTGCCAGCAGCTTGGGGTACGGGGCCAATGAGCAGTTCTTC
TRBJ1-1 | TRBD1 | TRBV10-3 | - | CAIRGTGLNTEAFF | TGTGCCATCAGAGGGACAGGGTTGAACACTGAAGCTTTCTTT
TRBJ2-1 | - | TRBV5-4 | - | CASSSRTVIEQFF | TGTGCCAGCAGCTCCCGGACGGTAATTGAGCAGTTCTTC
TRBJ2-5 | TRBD2 | TRBV5-8 | once | CASSTYLAGGRETQYF | TGTGCCAGCAGCACCTATCTAGCGGGAGGACGGGAGACCCAGTACTTC
TRBJ2-7 | TRBD1 | TRBV7-9 | few | CASSLVGQGYEQYF | TGTGCCAGCAGCTTGGTGGGACAGGGGTACGAGCAGTACTTC
TRBJ1-6 | - | TRBV30 | once | CAWSPGRAVGLSALHF | TGTGCCTGGAGTCCCGGGAGGGCCGTGGGGTTATCAGCCCTCCACTTT
TRBJ2-3 | - | TRBV29-1 | once | CSVRRGFVSGTDTQYF | TGCAGCGTCCGAAGGGGTTTTGTGTCCGGTACAGATACGCAGTATTTT
TRBJ2-2 | TRBD2 | TRBV7-8 | - | CASSRESGTSNTGELFF | TGTGCCAGCAGCCGGGAATCCGGGACTAGCAACACCGGGGAGCTGTTTTTT
TRBJ1-2 | TRBD1 | TRBV7-3 | - | CASSTLTGAGYTF | TGTGCCAGCAGCACTCTGACAGGGGCTGGCTACACCTTC
TRBJ2-5 | - | TRBV27 | - | CASSFAPSRETQYF | TGTGCCAGCAGTTTTGCTCCTAGCCGGGAGACCCAGTACTTC
TRBJ1-1 | - | TRBV6-6 | - | CASSYTGGTEAFF | TGTGCCAGCAGTTACACGGGGGGCACTGAAGCTTTCTTT
TRBJ1-1 | - | TRBV11-2 | - | CASSLARDTEAFF | TGTGCCAGCAGCTTAGCCCGGGACACTGAAGCTTTCTTT
TRBJ2-7 | - | TRBV7-9 | - | CASSYPGVSPFYEQYF | TGTGCCAGCAGCTACCCCGGGGTGTCACCTTTCTACGAGCAGTACTTC
TRBJ2-7 | TRBD2 | TRBV28 | - | CASRTSGSNYEQYF | TGTGCCAGCAGGACTAGCGGTTCTAACTACGAGCAGTACTTC
TRBJ1-1 | - | TRBV18 | once | CASSPPKGGNTEAFF | TGTGCCAGCTCACCACCCAAAGGGGGGAACACTGAAGCTTTCTTT
TRBJ1-2 | TRBD1 | TRBV11-2 | - | CASSLDLDRGSYGYTF | TGTGCCAGCAGCTTAGATCTGGACAGGGGATCCTATGGCTACACCTTC
TRBJ2-5 | - | TRBV19 | - | CASSMRLDAETQYF | TGTGCCAGTAGTATGCGATTAGACGCAGAGACCCAGTACTTC
TRBJ1-1 | - | TRBV11-2 | - | CASSFSIVMNTEAFF | TGTGCCAGCAGCTTTTCGATAGTAATGAACACTGAAGCTTTCTTT
TRBJ1-2 | - | TRBV13 | - | CASSLGALRGYTF | TGTGCCAGCAGCTTAGGCGCTCTACGTGGCTACACCTTC
TRBJ2-1 | TRBD2 | TRBV19 | - | CASSIVGTSLNEQFF | TGTGCCAGTAGTATAGTTGGGACTAGTCTCAATGAGCAGTTCTTC
TRBJ2-7 | TRBD2 | TRBV16 | - | CASSQTSGAYYEQYF | TGTGCCAGCAGCCAAACTAGCGGGGCGTACTACGAGCAGTACTTC
TRBJ2-7 | TRBD2 | TRBV4-2 | - | CASSQENPGLAGSGEQYF | TGTGCCAGCAGTCAAGAAAACCCGGGGCTAGCGGGTTCAGGAGAGCAGTACTTC
TRBJ1-5 | - | TRBV30 | few | CAWSLLRSNQPQHF | TGTGCCTGGAGTTTGCTACGGAGCAATCAGCCCCAGCATTTT
TRBJ2-1 | TRBD2 | TRBV30 | - | CAWRPGLAGPNEQFF | TGTGCCTGGAGACCGGGACTAGCGGGACCCAATGAGCAGTTCTTC
TRBJ2-7 | TRBD1 | TRBV25-1 | many | CASSGGTGGFSYEQYF | TGTGCCAGCAGTGGAGGGACAGGGGGCTTCTCCTACGAGCAGTACTTC
TRBJ1-1 | - | TRBV29-1 | - | CSVVGVPEAFF | TGCAGCGTTGTGGGGGTTCCTGAAGCTTTCTTT
TRBJ2-3 | - | TRBV28 | - | CASGFTDTQYF | TGTGCCAGCGGGTTCACAGATACGCAGTATTTT
TRBJ2-5 | - | TRBV4-1 | - | CASSQHGVETQYF | TGCGCCAGCAGCCAACACGGGGTAGAGACCCAGTACTTC
TRBJ1-5 | - | TRBV4-1 | - | CASSQGGGQGNQPQHF | TGCGCCAGCAGCCAAGGAGGAGGGCAGGGCAATCAGCCCCAGCATTTT
TRBJ2-1 | - | TRBV6-1 | once | CASSEGPINNEQFF | TGTGCCAGCAGTGAAGGCCCGATAAACAATGAGCAGTTCTTC
TRBJ1-2 | TRBD1 | TRBV18 | - | CASSPGQVNGYTF | TGTGCCAGCTCACCGGGACAGGTGAATGGCTACACCTTC
TRBJ2-1 | - | TRBV5-1 | - | CASSPQSANNEQFF | TGCGCCAGCAGCCCGCAGTCCGCGAACAATGAGCAGTTCTTC
TRBJ1-1 | - | TRBV19 | few | CASSLETRLNTEAFF | TGTGCCAGTAGTCTCGAGACAAGGCTGAACACTGAAGCTTTCTTT
TRBJ2-5 | - | TRBV2 | - | CASSPQGGKETQYF | TGTGCCAGCAGCCCTCAAGGGGGGAAAGAGACCCAGTACTTC
TRBJ2-1 | - | TRBV28 | - | CASSFEGPRYNEQFF | TGTGCCAGCAGTTTCGAGGGCCCCCGCTACAATGAGCAGTTCTTC
TRBJ1-5 | - | TRBV11-2 | - | CASSLNRGGNQPQHF | TGTGCCAGCAGCTTAAATAGGGGAGGCAATCAGCCCCAGCATTTT
TRBJ2-1 | TRBD1 | TRBV7-8 | - | CASSYSRGPGNEQFF | TGTGCCAGCAGTTATTCCAGGGGGCCGGGCAATGAGCAGTTCTTC
TRBJ2-7 | - | TRBV6-1 | - | CASINSGAYEQYF | TGTGCCAGCATCAACTCGGGGGCTTACGAGCAGTACTTC
TRBJ1-1 | - | TRBV28 | - | CAPWGLWGTEAFF | TGTGCCCCGTGGGGACTTTGGGGGACTGAAGCTTTCTTT
TRBJ2-7 | TRBD2 | TRBV7-8 | - | CASSPSGRKSSYEQYF | TGTGCCAGCAGCCCTAGCGGGAGGAAAAGCTCCTACGAGCAGTACTTC
TRBJ2-3 | - | TRBV6-6 | - | CASSYPPSQDTQYF | TGTGCCAGCAGTTACCCCCCTAGTCAAGATACGCAGTATTTT
TRBJ2-1 | - | TRBV7-2 | - | CASSKASGNEQFF | TGTGCCAGCTCTAAGGCCAGTGGCAATGAGCAGTTCTTC
TRBJ2-5 | TRBD2 | TRBV4-2 | - | CASSPYSGSETQYF | TGTGCCAGCAGCCCTTATAGCGGGAGCGAGACCCAGTACTTC
TRBJ2-7 | TRBD1 | TRBV4-1 | - | CASSQGRTGLVEQYF | TGCGCCAGCAGCCAAGGACGGACAGGGTTAGTCGAGCAGTACTTC
TRBJ2-7 | TRBD1 | TRBV7-2 | once | CASSLGVQGAGYEQYF | TGTGCCAGCAGCTTAGGTGTACAGGGGGCGGGATACGAGCAGTACTTC
TRBJ2-3 | TRBD2 | TRBV11-1 | - | CASSYPKREESTDTQYF | TGTGCCAGCAGCTATCCAAAACGGGAGGAAAGCACAGATACGCAGTATTTT
TRBJ2-3 | - | TRBV11-3 | - | CASSPRGGGSDTQYF | TGTGCCAGCAGCCCCCGAGGAGGGGGTTCCGATACGCAGTATTTT
TRBJ2-3 | - | TRBV7-3 | - | CASSLGDYNTDTQYF | TGTGCCAGCAGCTTAGGAGACTATAACACAGATACGCAGTATTTT
TRBJ2-3 | TRBD1 | TRBV2 | - | CASSTHRTGTDTQYF | TGTGCCAGCAGTACGCATAGGACAGGTACAGATACGCAGTATTTT
TRBJ1-1 | - | TRBV6-5 | - | CASISYPEDTEAFF | TGTGCCAGCATATCCTATCCGGAGGACACTGAAGCTTTCTTT
TRBJ1-5 | - | TRBV7-8 | - | CASSYDVGNQPQHF | TGTGCCAGCAGCTATGATGTGGGCAATCAGCCCCAGCATTTT
TRBJ1-1 | - | TRBV6-6 | - | CASSYEGGMAFF | TGTGCCAGCAGTTACGAAGGGGGGATGGCTTTCTTT
TRBJ2-5 | TRBD2 | TRBV30 | - | CAWSTGLAGGAETQYF | TGTGCCTGGAGTACCGGACTAGCGGGAGGAGCAGAGACCCAGTACTTC
TRBJ2-3 | TRBD2 | TRBV7-2 | - | CASSVTSGSRDTQYF | TGTGCCAGCAGCGTAACTAGCGGGAGTAGAGATACGCAGTATTTT
TRBJ2-1 | TRBD2 | TRBV5-4 | few | CASSPRTSGRAREQFF | TGTGCCAGCAGCCCCCGGACTAGCGGGAGGGCCCGGGAGCAGTTCTTC